This paragraph covers one T cell receptor (beta chain) sequence. The source of the sample is a study of OX40 agonist ivuxolimab in advanced cancers. Looked up from germline, CDR1 is SGHRS and CDR2 is YFSETQ. CDR3 length: 16 amino acids. The trim removed 1 base at V and 3 bases at J, leaving 7 bases unmatched. The data were produced by immunoSEQ multiplex PCR, yet TCRdb's version contains in-frame clones alone and is incomplete. Of approximately 82,000 clones in the sample, about 90% were seen once. The chain has TRBV5-1 and TRBJ2-7; the match to TRBD1 covers 10 bases. Material: CD4+ or CD8+ T cells sorted from blood, obtained in a trial of the OX40 agonist ivuxolimab. This sequence was found in an adult with an advanced solid tumor such as melanoma, head and neck, liver or kidney cancer. CDR3 sequence reads: CASSLRGTGVGYEQYF. For the CDR3, the DNA is TGCGCCAGCAGCTTGAGGGGGACAGGGGTCGGCTACGAGCAGTACTTC.